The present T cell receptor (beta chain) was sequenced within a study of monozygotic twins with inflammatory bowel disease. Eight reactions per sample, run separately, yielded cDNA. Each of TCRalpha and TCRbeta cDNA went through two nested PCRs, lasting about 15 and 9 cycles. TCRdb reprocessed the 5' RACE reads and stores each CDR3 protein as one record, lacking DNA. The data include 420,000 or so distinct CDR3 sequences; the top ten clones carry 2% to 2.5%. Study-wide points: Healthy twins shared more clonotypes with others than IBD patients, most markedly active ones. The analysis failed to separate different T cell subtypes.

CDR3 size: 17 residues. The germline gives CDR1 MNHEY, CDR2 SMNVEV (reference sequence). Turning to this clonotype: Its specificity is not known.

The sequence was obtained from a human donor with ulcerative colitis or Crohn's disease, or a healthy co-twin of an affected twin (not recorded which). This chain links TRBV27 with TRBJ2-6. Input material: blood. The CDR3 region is CASSLSLATSGANVLTF.